This TCR beta chain was profiled in a study of CD8 T cells in Susac syndrome. Study-wide background: Each patient with Susac syndrome, at the time of blood draw, was therapy-naive, on corticosteroids, or on intravenous immunoglobulin alone.

The CDR3 consists of 12 residues. Per the germline V gene, CDR1 is SGHRS and CDR2 is YFSETQ. Trimming shortened V by 1 base and J by 7 bases, and 8 bases separated the two germline ends. When the RNA was reverse transcribed, random hexamers were used with an input of about 0.5 to 1 ug. The TCR beta CDR3 was amplified by immunoSEQ multiplex PCR across 54 Vbeta, 13 Jbeta. MiXCR, run by TCRdb on the immunoSEQ multiplex PCR reads, gives a single entry per CDR3 protein. The table lists about 120,000 distinct CDR3 sequences, around 94% of them singletons. The patients with Susac syndrome were individuals who fulfilled the recently defined diagnostic criteria for disease that was either definite or probable.

The chain links TRBV5-1 to TRBJ1-1; D remains ambiguous. The source is a human donor with Susac syndrome. The sample taken for sequencing was CD8+ T cells from PBMCs. This CDR3 is CASSLTENEAFF. In nucleotides, the CDR3 is TGCGCCAGCAGCTTGACAGAGAATGAAGCTTTCTTT.